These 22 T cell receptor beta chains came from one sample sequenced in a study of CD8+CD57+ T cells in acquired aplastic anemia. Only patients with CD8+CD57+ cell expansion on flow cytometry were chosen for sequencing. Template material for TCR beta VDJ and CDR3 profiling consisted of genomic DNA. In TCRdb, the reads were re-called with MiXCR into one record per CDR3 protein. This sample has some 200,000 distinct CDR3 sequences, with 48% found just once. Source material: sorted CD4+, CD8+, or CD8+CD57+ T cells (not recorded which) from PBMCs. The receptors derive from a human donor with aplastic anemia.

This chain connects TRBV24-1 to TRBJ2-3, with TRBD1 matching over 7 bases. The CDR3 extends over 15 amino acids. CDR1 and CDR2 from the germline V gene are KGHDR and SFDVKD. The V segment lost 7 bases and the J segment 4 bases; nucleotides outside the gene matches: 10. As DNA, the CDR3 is TGTGCCACCAGAGGAACAGGGGAATTTGCAGATACGCAGTATTTT. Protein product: CATRGTGEFADTQYF.

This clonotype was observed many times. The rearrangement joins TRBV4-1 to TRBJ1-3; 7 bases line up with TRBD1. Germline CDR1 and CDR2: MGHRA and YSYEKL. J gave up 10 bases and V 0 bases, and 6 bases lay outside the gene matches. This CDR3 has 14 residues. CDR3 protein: CASSQEDRGRTIYF. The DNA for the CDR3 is TGCGCCAGCAGCCAAGAGGATAGGGGGCGTACCATATATTTT.

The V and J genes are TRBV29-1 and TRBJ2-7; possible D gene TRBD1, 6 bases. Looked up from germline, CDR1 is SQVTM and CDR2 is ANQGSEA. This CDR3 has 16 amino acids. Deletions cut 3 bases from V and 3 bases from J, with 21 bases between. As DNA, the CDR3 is TGCAGCGTTGAGGGTCGCGGACAGAAAAACGTCTACGAGCAGTACTTC. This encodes CSVEGRGQKNVYEQYF.

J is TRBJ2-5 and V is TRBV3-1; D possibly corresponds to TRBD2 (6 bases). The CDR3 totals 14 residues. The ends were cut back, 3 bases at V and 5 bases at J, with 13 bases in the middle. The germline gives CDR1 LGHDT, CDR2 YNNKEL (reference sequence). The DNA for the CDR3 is TGTGCCAGCAGCCACCCAGGACTACAGGAGACCCAGTACTTC. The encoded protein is CASSHPGLQETQYF.

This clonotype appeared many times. CDR3 nucleotides: TGTGCCATCAGTGAGTCGAGTTGGAGTCAGCCCCAGCATTTT. It specifies CAISESSWSQPQHF. The chain is built from TRBV10-3 and TRBJ1-5, with D unresolved. CDR3 size: 14 residues. The ends were cut back, 0 bases at V and 6 bases at J, with 9 bases in the middle. Germline CDR1 is ENHRY and CDR2 is SYGVKD.

CDR3 protein: CATRYRGTMDNEQFF. In DNA, the CDR3 is TGTGCCACCAGATACAGGGGGACAATGGACAATGAGCAGTTCTTC. The chain couples TRBV15 to TRBJ2-1; 8 nucleotides agree with TRBD1. The ends lost 6 bases at V and 5 bases at J; junction bases unmatched: 9. Per the germline V gene, CDR1 is LNHNV and CDR2 is YYDKDF (reference sequence). The CDR3 extends over 15 amino acids.

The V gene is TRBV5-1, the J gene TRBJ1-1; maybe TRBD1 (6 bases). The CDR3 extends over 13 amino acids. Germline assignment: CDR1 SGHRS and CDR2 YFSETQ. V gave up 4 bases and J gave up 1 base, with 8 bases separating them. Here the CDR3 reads CASSAGQNTEAFF. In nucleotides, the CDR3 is TGCGCCAGCAGCGCGGGACAGAACACTGAAGCTTTCTTT.

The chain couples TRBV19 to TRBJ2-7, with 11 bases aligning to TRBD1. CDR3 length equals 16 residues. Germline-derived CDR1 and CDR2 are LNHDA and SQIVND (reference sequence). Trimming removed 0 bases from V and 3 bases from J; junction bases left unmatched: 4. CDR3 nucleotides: TGTGCCAGTAGTATAGATACCGGGACAGGGGGCTACGAGCAGTACTTC. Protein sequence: CASSIDTGTGGYEQYF.

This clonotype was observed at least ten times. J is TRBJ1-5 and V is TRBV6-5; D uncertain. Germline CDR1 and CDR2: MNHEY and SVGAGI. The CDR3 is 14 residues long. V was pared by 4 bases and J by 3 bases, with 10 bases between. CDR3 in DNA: TGTGCCAGCAGTTCCCTACTTAACAATCAGCCCCAGCATTTT. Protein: CASSSLLNNQPQHF.

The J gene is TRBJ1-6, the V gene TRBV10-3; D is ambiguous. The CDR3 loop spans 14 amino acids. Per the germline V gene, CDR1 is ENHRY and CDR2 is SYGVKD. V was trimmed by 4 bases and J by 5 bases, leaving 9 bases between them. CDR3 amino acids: CAISGAGNNSPLHF. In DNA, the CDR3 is TGTGCCATCAGTGGGGCCGGTAATAATTCACCCCTCCACTTT.

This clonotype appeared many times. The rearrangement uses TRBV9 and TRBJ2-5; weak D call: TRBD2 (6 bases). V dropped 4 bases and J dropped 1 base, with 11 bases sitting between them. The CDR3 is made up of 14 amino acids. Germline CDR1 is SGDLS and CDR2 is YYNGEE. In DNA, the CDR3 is TGTGCCAGCAGCCCTCGGGGGAGCCAAGAGACCCAGTACTTC. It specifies CASSPRGSQETQYF.

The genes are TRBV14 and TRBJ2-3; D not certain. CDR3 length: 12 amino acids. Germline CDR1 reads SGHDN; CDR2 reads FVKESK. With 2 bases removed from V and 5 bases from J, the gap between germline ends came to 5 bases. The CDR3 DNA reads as TGTGCCAGCAGCCAAATCCTAGATACGCAGTATTTT. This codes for CASSQILDTQYF.

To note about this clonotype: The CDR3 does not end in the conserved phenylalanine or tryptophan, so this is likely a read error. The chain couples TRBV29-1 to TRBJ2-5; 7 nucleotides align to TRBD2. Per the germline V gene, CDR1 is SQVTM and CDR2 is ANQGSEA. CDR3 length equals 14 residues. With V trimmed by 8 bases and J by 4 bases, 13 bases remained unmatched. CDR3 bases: TGCAGCTTCCTGGGGGGGTTAGGGAGAGAGACCCAGTACTCC. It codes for CSFLGGLGRETQYS.

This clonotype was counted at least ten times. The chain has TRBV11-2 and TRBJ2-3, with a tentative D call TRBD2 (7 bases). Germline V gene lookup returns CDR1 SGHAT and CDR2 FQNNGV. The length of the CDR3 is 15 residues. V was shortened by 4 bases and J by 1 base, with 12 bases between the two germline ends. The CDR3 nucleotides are TGTGCCAGCAGCTGGGGGGGGCCGGGCACAGATACGCAGTATTTT. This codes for CASSWGGPGTDTQYF.

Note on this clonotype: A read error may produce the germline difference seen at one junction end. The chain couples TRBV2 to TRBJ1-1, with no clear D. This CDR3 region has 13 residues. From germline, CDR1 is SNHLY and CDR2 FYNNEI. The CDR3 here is CASRVQPNTEAFF. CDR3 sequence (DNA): TGTGCCAGCAGGGTACAGCCGAACACTGAAGCTTTCTTC.

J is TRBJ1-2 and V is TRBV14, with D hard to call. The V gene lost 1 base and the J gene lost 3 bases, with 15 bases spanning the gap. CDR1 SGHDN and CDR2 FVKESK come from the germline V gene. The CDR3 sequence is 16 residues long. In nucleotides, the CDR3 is TGTGCCAGCAGCCAAGGAGGACGAATGGAGTACTATGGCTACACCTTC. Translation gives CASSQGGRMEYYGYTF.

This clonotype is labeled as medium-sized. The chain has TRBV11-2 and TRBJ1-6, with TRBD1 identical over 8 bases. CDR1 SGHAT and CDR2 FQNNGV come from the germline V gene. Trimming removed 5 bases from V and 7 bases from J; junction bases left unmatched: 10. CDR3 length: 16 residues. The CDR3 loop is CASSTSRQGRNSPLHF. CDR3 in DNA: TGTGCCAGCAGCACATCCCGACAGGGGCGGAATTCACCCCTCCACTTT.

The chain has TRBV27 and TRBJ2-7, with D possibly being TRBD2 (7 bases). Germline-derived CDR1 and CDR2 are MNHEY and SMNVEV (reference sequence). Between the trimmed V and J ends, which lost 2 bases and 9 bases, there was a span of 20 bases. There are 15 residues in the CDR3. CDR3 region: CASSLAGSGGNGQYF. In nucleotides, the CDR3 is TGTGCCAGCAGTTTAGCTGGGTCGGGGGGCAACGGGCAGTACTTC.

The CDR3: CATSDRGETQYF. The CDR3 DNA reads TGTGCCACCAGTGACCGGGGGGAGACCCAGTACTTC. The chain employs TRBV24-1 and TRBJ2-5; tentative D call: TRBD2 (6 bases). The germline gives CDR1 KGHDR, CDR2 SFDVKD. The CDR3 has 12 residues. V was shortened by 4 bases and J by 5 bases, with 7 bases between the two germline ends.

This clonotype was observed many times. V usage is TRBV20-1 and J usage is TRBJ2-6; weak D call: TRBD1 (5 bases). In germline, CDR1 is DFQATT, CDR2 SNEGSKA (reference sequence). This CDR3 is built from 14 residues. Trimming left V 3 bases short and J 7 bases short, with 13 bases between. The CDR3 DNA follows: TGCAGTGCTAGGGGCCCGTGGGGCGCCAACGTCCTGACTTTC. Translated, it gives CSARGPWGANVLTF.

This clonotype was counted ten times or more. The CDR3 coding sequence is TGTGCCAGCAGCTTAGGCGGGAGCGGGTTTGGCACAGATACGCAGTATTTT. Translating it yields CASSLGGSGFGTDTQYF. This rearrangement joins TRBV11-2 to TRBJ2-3, with TRBD2 matching 7 bases. The CDR3 has 17 residues. With V trimmed by 1 base and J by 1 base, 8 bases remained unmatched. The V gene's germline CDR1 is SGHAT and CDR2 FQNNGV.

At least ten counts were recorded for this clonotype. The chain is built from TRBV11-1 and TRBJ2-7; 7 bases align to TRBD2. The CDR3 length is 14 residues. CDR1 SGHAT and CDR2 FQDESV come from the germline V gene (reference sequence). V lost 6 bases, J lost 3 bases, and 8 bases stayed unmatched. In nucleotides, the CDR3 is TGTGCCAGCAGTATAACTAGCGCCATCTACGAGCAGTACTTC. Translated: CASSITSAIYEQYF.